The 13 T cell receptor beta chains below all came from one sample that was sequenced in a study of shared clonotypes between healthy human individuals. The naive CD8 population came from CD45RO-negative cells selected for CCR7, without terminally differentiated effector memory CD45RA+ cells. Libraries were prepared by immunoSEQ multiplex PCR; TCRdb keeps only in-frame clonotypes and omits some of them. The sample lists 1.5 million to 2.5 million clones, around 96% occurring once. The sequencing input was naive CD8+ T cells sorted from blood. These receptors were collected from a man in his late teens or twenties in good health.

The J gene is TRBJ2-4, the V gene TRBV9; 9 bases are shared with TRBD2. Losses at the gene ends were 3 bases for V and 2 bases for J; bases not matched to a gene: 6. Germline V gives CDR1 SGDLS, CDR2 YYNGEE. The CDR3 has 16 residues. CDR3: CASSGRTSDSKNIQYF. CDR3 DNA sequence: TGTGCCAGCAGCGGACGGACTAGCGACTCCAAAAACATTCAGTACTTC.

The genes are TRBV19 and TRBJ2-7; D might be TRBD2 (8 bases). From germline, CDR1 is LNHDA and CDR2 SQIVND (reference sequence). This CDR3 region has 15 residues. V lost 5 bases and J 4 bases, leaving 18 bases between the germline ends. The CDR3 DNA is TGTGCCAGTAGTTCGGGAGGGGGCGACAGGTACGAGCAGTACTTC. Its protein product is CASSSGGGDRYEQYF.

The chain employs TRBV14 and TRBJ2-1; D is possibly TRBD1 or TRBD2 (5 bases each). Trimming stripped 4 bases from V and 9 bases from J, with 10 bases between. Germline lookup yields CDR1 SGHDN and CDR2 FVKESK. The CDR3 is made up of 12 amino acids. The CDR3 protein is CASSLTGTEQFF. The CDR3 DNA follows: TGTGCCAGCAGCCTCACCGGGACTGAGCAGTTCTTC.

This chain connects TRBV11-3 to TRBJ2-7; the D gene could be TRBD1 or TRBD2 (5 bases each). The V gene's germline CDR1 is SGHNT and CDR2 YENEEA. Deletions cut 1 base from V and 6 bases from J, with 31 bases between. The CDR3 consists of 20 residues. The CDR3 DNA reads TGTGCCAGCAGCTTAGCCGACCGGGACCCTCCCCTTTGGCCAAAGGGCGAGCAGTACTTC. It specifies CASSLADRDPPLWPKGEQYF.

CDR3 sequence: CASRPNPLNTF. The CDR3 nucleotides read TGTGCCAGCAGACCCAATCCGTTGAACACCTTC. The chain has TRBV6-5 and TRBJ1-2; no clear D gene. CDR3 length: 11 amino acids. Per the germline V gene, CDR1 is MNHEY and CDR2 is SVGAGI. V lost 6 bases, J lost 12 bases, and 14 bases lay in between.

V is TRBV5-5 and J is TRBJ2-3; TRBD1 agrees at 8 bases. The CDR3 is 18 amino acids. Germline V gene lookup returns CDR1 SGHKS and CDR2 YYEKEE (reference sequence). The V and J ends lost 4 bases and 1 base, in that order; junction bases with no gene match: 14. Written as DNA, the CDR3 is TGTGCCAGCAGCCTTACAGGGGGATTCGTCGTGGGCACAGATACGCAGTATTTT. It codes for CASSLTGGFVVGTDTQYF.

This chain's CDR3 is CASSTLAGGSYEQYF. The CDR3, as DNA: TGTGCCAGTAGTACACTAGCGGGGGGGTCCTACGAGCAGTACTTC. This chain joins TRBV19 and TRBJ2-7; 13 positions match TRBD2. Germline CDR1 LNHDA, CDR2 SQIVND (reference sequence). The length of the CDR3 is 15 residues. The V segment lost 4 bases and the J segment 1 base; nucleotides outside the gene matches: 1.

J is TRBJ1-5 and V is TRBV5-5, with D unresolved. The germline gives CDR1 SGHKS, CDR2 YYEKEE (reference sequence). Trimming took 4 bases from V and 3 from J, leaving 17 bases between them. The length of the CDR3 is 16 residues. CDR3 bases: TGTGCCAGCAGCCCGCGTTCTGGCAGATTCAATCAGCCCCAGCATTTT. It encodes CASSPRSGRFNQPQHF.

The chain carries TRBV5-6 and TRBJ2-7; 7 nucleotides agree with TRBD2. Looked up from germline, CDR1 is SGHDT and CDR2 is YYEEEE. The length of the CDR3 is 14 residues. V gave up 0 bases and J gave up 7 bases; unmatched junction bases: 7. The CDR3, as DNA: TGTGCCAGCAGCTTGGGGGGCGGGAGTAAAGAGCAGTACTTC. Protein product: CASSLGGGSKEQYF.

The chain carries TRBV11-2 and TRBJ1-4; D not certain. The germline V and J ends were trimmed by 5 bases and 0 bases, with 10 bases remaining between them. CDR1 and CDR2 (germline): SGHAT, FQNNGV. This CDR3 region has 15 residues. CDR3 DNA: TGTGCCAGCAGCGCAATACTTGCAACTAATGAAAAACTGTTTTTT. Its translation: CASSAILATNEKLFF.

The V gene is TRBV15, the J gene TRBJ2-1; D remains ambiguous. The V and J ends lost 5 bases and 6 bases respectively, with 8 bases between them. The germline V gene encodes CDR1 LNHNV and CDR2 YYDKDF (reference sequence). This CDR3 region has 12 residues. The CDR3 protein is CATSPHSNEQFF. CDR3 nucleotide sequence: TGTGCCACCAGCCCCCATAGCAATGAGCAGTTCTTC.

On this clone itself: Other DNA sequences from this sample encode an identical CDR3 as well. The chain carries TRBV7-9 and TRBJ1-5; a weak D match, TRBD1 (6 bases). The CDR3 has 14 amino acids. V lost 4 bases to trimming and J lost 2 bases, with 9 bases between them. From germline, CDR1 is SEHNR and CDR2 FQNEAQ (reference sequence). The CDR3 DNA is TGTGCCAGCAGCTCAGGGGTTGGCAATCAGCCCCAGCATTTT. Protein product: CASSSGVGNQPQHF.

The rearrangement joins TRBV11-2 to TRBJ1-1; unclear D gene. CDR1 and CDR2 from the germline V gene are SGHAT and FQNNGV. The CDR3 contains 9 residues. V was shortened by 11 bases and J by 6 bases, with 7 bases between the two germline ends. Written as DNA, the CDR3 is TGTGCCGTGGGCCCTGAAGCTTTCTTT. Its protein product is CAVGPEAFF.